This is a list of T cell receptor beta chains from one sample in a study of T-cell reconstitution after alpha-beta-depleted transplantation in children. TCRdb used MiXCR to reprocess the PCR reads, holding one entry per CDR3 protein. The repertoire holds a few hundred thousand distinct CDR3 sequences, with about a sixth as singletons. The material was PBMCs from the stem cell graft donor, obtained from the stem cell graft. These receptor sequences come from a human donor who donated a stem cell graft to a child with acute lymphoblastic leukemia. Both conserved end residues are part of each CDR3. Each record gives: clone size, D gene, J gene, V gene, CDR3 protein, CDR3 DNA. D genes are given only for firm matches. Clone size, where shown, is once, few, many, or a class for clones that have expanded.

abundance: .; d_gene: .; j_gene: TRBJ1-5; v_gene: TRBV28; CDR3aa: CASIQAQSGQPQHF; CDR3nt: TGTGCCAGCATCCAAGCCCAGTCCGGTCAGCCCCAGCATTTT
abundance: once; d_gene: TRBD2; j_gene: TRBJ2-3; v_gene: TRBV20-1; CDR3aa: CSARSPGTMSAALDTQYF; CDR3nt: TGCAGTGCTAGAAGTCCCGGGACTATGTCGGCGGCCTTAGATACGCAGTATTTT
abundance: .; d_gene: .; j_gene: TRBJ2-3; v_gene: TRBV7-3; CDR3aa: CAGSYGLTTTIRDTQYF; CDR3nt: TGTGCCGGCAGCTACGGACTTACGACCACAATAAGGGATACGCAGTATTTT
abundance: few; d_gene: TRBD2; j_gene: TRBJ2-3; v_gene: TRBV29-1; CDR3aa: CSVESLAGESGSADTQYF; CDR3nt: TGCAGCGTTGAATCTCTAGCGGGAGAGAGTGGTTCCGCAGATACGCAGTATTTT
abundance: .; d_gene: TRBD1; j_gene: TRBJ1-1; v_gene: TRBV29-1; CDR3aa: CIVGTGNTEAFF; CDR3nt: TGTATCGTTGGGACAGGGAACACTGAAGCTTTCTTT
abundance: .; d_gene: .; j_gene: TRBJ2-5; v_gene: TRBV7-9; CDR3aa: CASSGVMFQETQYF; CDR3nt: TGTGCCAGCAGCGGCGTCATGTTCCAAGAGACCCAGTACTTC
abundance: few; d_gene: TRBD1; j_gene: TRBJ1-1; v_gene: TRBV7-6; CDR3aa: CASSYRQGYTEAFF; CDR3nt: TGTGCCAGCAGCTACAGACAGGGCTACACTGAAGCTTTCTTT
abundance: many; d_gene: TRBD2; j_gene: TRBJ2-1; v_gene: TRBV7-3; CDR3aa: CASSLGLAGENEQFF; CDR3nt: TGTGCCAGCAGCCTAGGACTAGCGGGAGAGAATGAGCAGTTCTTC
abundance: .; d_gene: .; j_gene: TRBJ2-7; v_gene: TRBV29-1; CDR3aa: CSVGDPYEQYF; CDR3nt: TGCAGCGTTGGGGATCCCTACGAGCAGTACTTC
abundance: .; d_gene: .; j_gene: TRBJ1-1; v_gene: TRBV15; CDR3aa: CATSSQFQGRNTEAFF; CDR3nt: TGTGCCACCAGCTCCCAGTTCCAGGGGAGGAACACTGAAGCTTTCTTT
abundance: few; d_gene: TRBD2; j_gene: TRBJ2-1; v_gene: TRBV4-1; CDR3aa: CASSQDLGLAGDNEQFF; CDR3nt: TGCGCCAGCAGCCAAGACCTGGGACTAGCGGGAGACAATGAGCAGTTCTTC
abundance: .; d_gene: .; j_gene: TRBJ1-5; v_gene: TRBV20-1; CDR3aa: CSAEGPGHQPQHF; CDR3nt: TGCAGTGCAGAGGGCCCGGGCCATCAGCCCCAGCATTTT
abundance: .; d_gene: .; j_gene: TRBJ2-7; v_gene: TRBV10-3; CDR3aa: CAISLKYATYEQYF; CDR3nt: TGTGCCATCTCCCTGAAGTATGCTACCTACGAGCAGTACTTC
abundance: many; d_gene: .; j_gene: TRBJ2-2; v_gene: TRBV21-1; CDR3aa: CASSTSSGGTGELFF; CDR3nt: TGTGCCAGCAGCACCTCGTCAGGGGGAACCGGGGAGCTGTTTTTT
abundance: .; d_gene: .; j_gene: TRBJ2-1; v_gene: TRBV12-3/TRBV12-4; CDR3aa: CASIMGLLNNEQFF; CDR3nt: TGTGCCAGCATAATGGGACTTCTCAACAATGAGCAGTTCTTC
abundance: .; d_gene: TRBD2; j_gene: TRBJ2-5; v_gene: TRBV20-1; CDR3aa: CSAEDSTTSGSFGGETQYF; CDR3nt: TGCAGTGCTGAGGACTCTACGACTAGCGGGAGTTTCGGAGGGGAGACCCAGTACTTC
abundance: .; d_gene: .; j_gene: TRBJ2-5; v_gene: TRBV12-3/TRBV12-4; CDR3aa: CASSQLIGETQYF; CDR3nt: TGTGCCAGCAGTCAACTGATCGGGGAGACCCAGTACTTC
abundance: once; d_gene: TRBD1; j_gene: TRBJ1-5; v_gene: TRBV20-1; CDR3aa: CSAQTGGFQHF; CDR3nt: TGCAGTGCCCAAACAGGGGGTTTCCAGCATTTT
abundance: .; d_gene: TRBD1; j_gene: TRBJ2-1; v_gene: TRBV27; CDR3aa: CASSLSGQGYNEQFF; CDR3nt: TGTGCCAGCAGTTTATCAGGACAGGGCTACAATGAGCAGTTCTTC
abundance: .; d_gene: .; j_gene: TRBJ1-1; v_gene: TRBV15; CDR3aa: CATRQDEGETEAFF; CDR3nt: TGTGCCACGCGGCAAGATGAAGGTGAGACTGAAGCTTTCTTT
abundance: .; d_gene: .; j_gene: TRBJ2-7; v_gene: TRBV10-3; CDR3aa: CAISESAEASYEQYF; CDR3nt: TGTGCCATCAGTGAGTCGGCGGAGGCGAGCTACGAGCAGTACTTC
abundance: .; d_gene: TRBD1; j_gene: TRBJ2-1; v_gene: TRBV29-1; CDR3aa: CSVEDPTGGRHEQFF; CDR3nt: TGCAGCGTTGAAGACCCGACAGGGGGCCGACATGAGCAGTTCTTC
abundance: .; d_gene: .; j_gene: TRBJ2-5; v_gene: TRBV10-3; CDR3aa: CAIRDGPNEETQYF; CDR3nt: TGTGCCATCAGGGATGGACCTAACGAAGAGACCCAGTACTTC
abundance: .; d_gene: .; j_gene: TRBJ2-1; v_gene: TRBV4-1; CDR3aa: CASSSWQGRGEQFF; CDR3nt: TGCGCCAGCAGCTCCTGGCAGGGAAGAGGTGAGCAGTTCTTC
abundance: .; d_gene: TRBD2; j_gene: TRBJ2-7; v_gene: TRBV20-1; CDR3aa: CSARVGGGGTREQYF; CDR3nt: TGCAGTGCTAGAGTCGGGGGCGGGGGGACCCGCGAGCAGTACTTC
abundance: few; d_gene: .; j_gene: TRBJ2-3; v_gene: TRBV10-3; CDR3aa: CAISDGLRGVTDTQYF; CDR3nt: TGTGCCATCAGTGATGGGCTCCGCGGGGTCACAGATACGCAGTATTTT
abundance: few; d_gene: .; j_gene: TRBJ1-2; v_gene: TRBV3-1; CDR3aa: CASSPYNQNFGYTF; CDR3nt: TGTGCCAGCAGCCCGTACAACCAAAACTTTGGCTACACCTTC
abundance: few; d_gene: TRBD2; j_gene: TRBJ2-1; v_gene: TRBV12-5; CDR3aa: CASGAGTTEPVYNEQFF; CDR3nt: TGTGCTAGTGGCGCCGGGACTACCGAACCGGTCTACAATGAGCAGTTCTTC
abundance: few; d_gene: .; j_gene: TRBJ2-2; v_gene: TRBV29-1; CDR3aa: CSVPAPTGELFF; CDR3nt: TGCAGCGTTCCCGCCCCCACCGGGGAGCTGTTTTTT
abundance: .; d_gene: .; j_gene: TRBJ2-1; v_gene: TRBV3-1; CDR3aa: CASSQDQGLRSGEQFF; CDR3nt: TGTGCCAGCAGCCAAGATCAGGGTCTGAGGTCGGGTGAGCAGTTCTTC
abundance: .; d_gene: TRBD1; j_gene: TRBJ2-6; v_gene: TRBV14; CDR3aa: CASSPHVGTANSGANVLTF; CDR3nt: TGTGCCAGCAGCCCTCATGTGGGGACAGCTAACTCTGGGGCCAACGTCCTGACTTTC
abundance: few; d_gene: TRBD2; j_gene: TRBJ2-1; v_gene: TRBV24-1; CDR3aa: CATSESSGRDNEQFF; CDR3nt: TGTGCCACCAGTGAATCTAGCGGGAGGGACAATGAGCAGTTCTTC
abundance: few; d_gene: TRBD1; j_gene: TRBJ1-5; v_gene: TRBV7-8; CDR3aa: CASSSRYGQGSQPQHF; CDR3nt: TGTGCCAGCAGCTCCCGCTATGGACAGGGGAGCCAGCCCCAGCATTTT
abundance: .; d_gene: .; j_gene: TRBJ1-1; v_gene: TRBV7-9; CDR3aa: CASSHGGGRGNTEAFF; CDR3nt: TGTGCCAGCAGCCATGGGGGGGGGAGGGGAAACACTGAAGCTTTCTTT
abundance: few; d_gene: .; j_gene: TRBJ1-2; v_gene: TRBV3-1; CDR3aa: CASSQRTGSVSYGYTF; CDR3nt: TGTGCCAGCAGCCAAAGGACGGGGAGCGTCTCCTATGGCTACACCTTC
abundance: few; d_gene: TRBD1; j_gene: TRBJ1-2; v_gene: TRBV4-2; CDR3aa: CASSQVSGGAGGYTF; CDR3nt: TGTGCCAGCAGCCAAGTGTCAGGGGGCGCGGGTGGCTACACCTTC
abundance: many; d_gene: .; j_gene: TRBJ1-1; v_gene: TRBV11-2; CDR3aa: CASSLTAEAFF; CDR3nt: TGTGCCAGCAGCTTGACCGCTGAAGCTTTCTTT
abundance: few; d_gene: .; j_gene: TRBJ2-7; v_gene: TRBV4-2; CDR3aa: CASSQDRAGSSYEQYF; CDR3nt: TGTGCCAGCAGCCAAGATAGGGCAGGGAGCTCCTACGAGCAGTACTTC
abundance: few; d_gene: .; j_gene: TRBJ1-1; v_gene: TRBV12-3/TRBV12-4; CDR3aa: CASSLEGQVIETEAFF; CDR3nt: TGTGCCAGCAGTTTAGAAGGACAAGTCATCGAGACTGAAGCTTTCTTT
abundance: few; d_gene: TRBD1; j_gene: TRBJ2-1; v_gene: TRBV29-1; CDR3aa: CSVEGRDRGYNEQFF; CDR3nt: TGCAGCGTTGAAGGCCGGGACAGGGGCTACAATGAGCAGTTCTTC
abundance: few; d_gene: .; j_gene: TRBJ2-3; v_gene: TRBV20-1; CDR3aa: CSASSPYGKDTQYF; CDR3nt: TGCAGTGCTAGTAGTCCCTACGGTAAAGATACGCAGTATTTT
abundance: .; d_gene: .; j_gene: TRBJ2-4; v_gene: TRBV12-3/TRBV12-4; CDR3aa: CASSPPQGNIQYF; CDR3nt: TGTGCCAGCAGCCCGCCCCAGGGGAACATTCAGTACTTC
abundance: .; d_gene: .; j_gene: TRBJ1-5; v_gene: TRBV29-1; CDR3aa: CSVEISGGGNQPQHF; CDR3nt: TGCAGCGTTGAAATATCGGGGGGCGGCAATCAGCCCCAGCATTTT
abundance: .; d_gene: .; j_gene: TRBJ1-4; v_gene: TRBV9; CDR3aa: CASSGGGTNEKLFF; CDR3nt: TGTGCCAGCAGCGGTGGTGGAACTAATGAAAAACTGTTTTTT
abundance: many; d_gene: .; j_gene: TRBJ2-4; v_gene: TRBV5-8; CDR3aa: CASSSSAGVRINIQYF; CDR3nt: TGTGCCAGCAGCTCGTCGGCCGGGGTCAGGATAAACATTCAGTACTTC
abundance: .; d_gene: .; j_gene: TRBJ2-1; v_gene: TRBV6-4; CDR3aa: CASSEASDYNEQFF; CDR3nt: TGTGCCAGCAGTGAAGCTAGCGACTACAATGAGCAGTTCTTC
abundance: .; d_gene: .; j_gene: TRBJ2-2; v_gene: TRBV7-3; CDR3aa: CASSSPLTGELFF; CDR3nt: TGTGCCAGCAGCTCCCCACTAACCGGGGAGCTGTTTTTT
abundance: few; d_gene: .; j_gene: TRBJ1-2; v_gene: TRBV4-2; CDR3aa: CASSQDLAVNYGYTF; CDR3nt: TGTGCCAGCAGCCAAGATCTGGCGGTTAACTATGGCTACACCTTC
abundance: .; d_gene: .; j_gene: TRBJ1-1; v_gene: TRBV6-1; CDR3aa: CASNRGEPRNTEAFF; CDR3nt: TGTGCCAGCAATAGGGGTGAACCTCGGAACACTGAAGCTTTCTTT